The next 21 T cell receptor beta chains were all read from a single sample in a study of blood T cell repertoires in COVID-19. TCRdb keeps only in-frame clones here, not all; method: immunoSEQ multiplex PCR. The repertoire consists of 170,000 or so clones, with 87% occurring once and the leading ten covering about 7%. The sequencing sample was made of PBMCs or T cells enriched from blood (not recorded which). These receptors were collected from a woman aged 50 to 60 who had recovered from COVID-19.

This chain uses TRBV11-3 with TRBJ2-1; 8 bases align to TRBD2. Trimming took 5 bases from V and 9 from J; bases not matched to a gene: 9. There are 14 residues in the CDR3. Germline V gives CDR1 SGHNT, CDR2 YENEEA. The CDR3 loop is CASSPGGGLGEQFF. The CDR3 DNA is TGTGCCAGCAGCCCAGGCGGGGGGCTCGGTGAGCAGTTCTTC.

For the CDR3, the DNA is TGCGCCAGCAGCTTCCGACTAGCGGAGTCCCTCTCCTACAATGAGCAGTTCTTC. Amino acid sequence: CASSFRLAESLSYNEQFF. The chain combines TRBV5-1 with TRBJ2-1, with 9 positions matching TRBD2. This CDR3 has 18 residues. Germline loops: CDR1 SGHRS, CDR2 YFSETQ. V shed 2 bases, J shed 0 bases, and the junction held 9 bases outside the gene matches. The full variable domain, with the rest looked up from reference TRBV5-1 and TRBJ2-1, is KAGVTQTPRYLIKTRGQQVTLSCSPISGHRSVSWYQQTPGQGLQFLFEYFSETQRNKGNFPGRFSGRQFSNSRSEMNVSTLELGDSALYLCASSFRLAESLSYNEQFFGPGTRLTVL.

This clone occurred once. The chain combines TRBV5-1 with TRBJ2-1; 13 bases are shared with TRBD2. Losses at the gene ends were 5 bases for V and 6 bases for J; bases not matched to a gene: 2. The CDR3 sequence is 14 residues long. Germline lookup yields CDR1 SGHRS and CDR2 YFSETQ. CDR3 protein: CASRRTSGSNEQFF. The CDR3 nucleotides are TGCGCCAGCAGGCGGACTAGCGGGAGCAATGAGCAGTTCTTC.

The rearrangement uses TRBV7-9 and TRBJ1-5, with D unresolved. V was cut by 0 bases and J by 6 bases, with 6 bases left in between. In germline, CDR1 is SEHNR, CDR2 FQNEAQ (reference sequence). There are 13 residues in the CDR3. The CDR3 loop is CASSLAGSQPQHF. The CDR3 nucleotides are TGTGCCAGCAGCTTAGCCGGGTCTCAGCCCCAGCATTTT.

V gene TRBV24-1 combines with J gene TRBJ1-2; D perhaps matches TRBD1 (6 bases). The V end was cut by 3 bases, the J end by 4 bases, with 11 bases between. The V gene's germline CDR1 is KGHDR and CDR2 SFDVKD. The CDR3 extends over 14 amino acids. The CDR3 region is CATSDPDRIYGYTF. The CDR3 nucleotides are TGTGCCACCAGTGATCCCGACAGGATCTATGGCTACACCTTC.

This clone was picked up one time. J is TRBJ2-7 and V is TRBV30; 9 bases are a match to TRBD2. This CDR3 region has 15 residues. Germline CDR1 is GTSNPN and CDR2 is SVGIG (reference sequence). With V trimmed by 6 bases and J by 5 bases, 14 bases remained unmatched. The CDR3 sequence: CACGASGLAGNEQYF. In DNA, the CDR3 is TGTGCCTGCGGGGCCTCGGGACTAGCCGGTAACGAGCAGTACTTC.

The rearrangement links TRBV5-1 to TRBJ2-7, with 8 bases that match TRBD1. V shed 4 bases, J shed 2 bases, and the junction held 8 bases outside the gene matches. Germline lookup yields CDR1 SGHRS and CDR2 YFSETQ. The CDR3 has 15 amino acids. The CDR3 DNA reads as TGCGCCAGCAGCCCAAGGGACAGGTCCCCCTACGAGCAGTACTTC. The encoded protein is CASSPRDRSPYEQYF. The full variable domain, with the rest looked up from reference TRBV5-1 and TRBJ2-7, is KAGVTQTPRYLIKTRGQQVTLSCSPISGHRSVSWYQQTPGQGLQFLFEYFSETQRNKGNFPGRFSGRQFSNSRSEMNVSTLELGDSALYLCASSPRDRSPYEQYFGPGTRLTVT.

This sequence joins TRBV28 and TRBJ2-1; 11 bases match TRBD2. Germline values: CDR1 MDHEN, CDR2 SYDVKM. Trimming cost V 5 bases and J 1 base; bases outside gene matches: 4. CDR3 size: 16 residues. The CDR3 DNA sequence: TGTGCCAGCAGTGGCCGGACTAGCGGGTCCTACAATGAGCAGTTCTTC. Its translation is CASSGRTSGSYNEQFF. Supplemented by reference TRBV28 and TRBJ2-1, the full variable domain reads DVKVTQSSRYLVKRTGEKVFLECVQDMDHENMFWYRQDPGLGLRLIYFSYDVKMKEKGDIPEGYSVSREKKERFSLILESASTNQTSMYLCASSGRTSGSYNEQFFGPGTRLTVL.

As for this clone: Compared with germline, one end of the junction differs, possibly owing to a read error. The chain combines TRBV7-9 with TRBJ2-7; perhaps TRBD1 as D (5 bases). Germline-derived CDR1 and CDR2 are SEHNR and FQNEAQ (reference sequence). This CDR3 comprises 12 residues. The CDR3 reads CASSLEGRAAGF. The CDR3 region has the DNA TGTGCCAGCAGCTTAGAGGGCAGGGCGGCTGGATTC.

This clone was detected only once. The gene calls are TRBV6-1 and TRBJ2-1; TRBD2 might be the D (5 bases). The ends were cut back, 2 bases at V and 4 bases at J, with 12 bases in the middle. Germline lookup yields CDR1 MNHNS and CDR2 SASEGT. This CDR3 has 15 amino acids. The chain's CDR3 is CASSERRAVYNEQFF. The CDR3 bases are TGTGCCAGCAGTGAACGGCGGGCCGTATACAATGAGCAGTTCTTC.

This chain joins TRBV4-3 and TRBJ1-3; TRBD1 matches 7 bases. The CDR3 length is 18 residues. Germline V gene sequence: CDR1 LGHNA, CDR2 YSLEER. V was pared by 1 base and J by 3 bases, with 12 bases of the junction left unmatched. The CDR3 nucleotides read TGCGCCAGCAGCCAAGGACAGGGTTCAGGGCTTTATGGAAACACCATATATTTT. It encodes CASSQGQGSGLYGNTIYF.

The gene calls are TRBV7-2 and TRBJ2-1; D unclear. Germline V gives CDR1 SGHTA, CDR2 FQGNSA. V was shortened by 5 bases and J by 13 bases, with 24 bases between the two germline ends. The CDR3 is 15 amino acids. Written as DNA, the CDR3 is TGTGCCAGCAGCCCCGGCGACACAATGAGCAGTGTCCAGTTCTTC. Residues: CASSPGDTMSSVQFF.

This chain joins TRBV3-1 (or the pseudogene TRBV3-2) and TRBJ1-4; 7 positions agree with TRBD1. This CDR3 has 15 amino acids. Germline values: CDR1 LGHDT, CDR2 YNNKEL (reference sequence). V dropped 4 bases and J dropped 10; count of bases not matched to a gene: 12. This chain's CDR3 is CASSPSTGSRGKLFF. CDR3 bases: TGTGCCAGCAGCCCTTCGACAGGGTCCCGGGGAAAACTGTTTTTT.

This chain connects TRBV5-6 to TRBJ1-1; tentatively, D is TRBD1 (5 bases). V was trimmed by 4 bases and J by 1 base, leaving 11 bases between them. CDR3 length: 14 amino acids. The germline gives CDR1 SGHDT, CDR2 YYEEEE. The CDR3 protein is CASSPGGWNTEAFF. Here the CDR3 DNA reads TGTGCCAGCAGCCCCGGGGGGTGGAACACTGAAGCTTTCTTT.

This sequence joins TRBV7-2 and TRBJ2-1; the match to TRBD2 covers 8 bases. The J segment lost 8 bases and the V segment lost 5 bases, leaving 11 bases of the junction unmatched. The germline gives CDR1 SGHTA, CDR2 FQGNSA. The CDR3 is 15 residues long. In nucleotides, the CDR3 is TGTGCCAGCAGCCTGTTTACCGGGACTAGTTATGAGCAGTTCTTC. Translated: CASSLFTGTSYEQFF. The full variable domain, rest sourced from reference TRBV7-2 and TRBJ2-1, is GAGVSQSPSNKVTEKGKDVELRCDPISGHTALYWYRQSLGQGLEFLIYFQGNSAPDKSGLPSDRFSAERTGGSVSTLTIQRTQQEDSAVYLCASSLFTGTSYEQFFGPGTRLTVL.

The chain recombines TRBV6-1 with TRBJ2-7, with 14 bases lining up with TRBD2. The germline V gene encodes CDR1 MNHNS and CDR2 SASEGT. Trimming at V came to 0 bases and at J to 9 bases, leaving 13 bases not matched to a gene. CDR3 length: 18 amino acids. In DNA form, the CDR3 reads TGTGCCAGCAGTGAAGCAAGACTAGCGGGAGGGCCTACCGGGAGGCAGTACTTC. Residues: CASSEARLAGGPTGRQYF.

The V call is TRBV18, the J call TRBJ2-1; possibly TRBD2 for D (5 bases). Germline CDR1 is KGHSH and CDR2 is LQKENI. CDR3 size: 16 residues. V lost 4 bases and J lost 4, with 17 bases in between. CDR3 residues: CASSLRPQGGYNEQFF. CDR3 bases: TGTGCCAGCTCACTACGACCCCAAGGAGGTTACAATGAGCAGTTCTTC.

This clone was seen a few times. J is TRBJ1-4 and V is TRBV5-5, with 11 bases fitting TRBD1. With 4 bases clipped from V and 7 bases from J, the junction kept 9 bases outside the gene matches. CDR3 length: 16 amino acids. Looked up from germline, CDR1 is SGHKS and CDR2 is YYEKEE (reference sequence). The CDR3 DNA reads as TGTGCCAGCAGCCCTGCGGGGGGGACAGGGGGTGAAAAACTGTTTTTT. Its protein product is CASSPAGGTGGEKLFF. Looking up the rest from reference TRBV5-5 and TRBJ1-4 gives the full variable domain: DAGVTQSPTHLIKTRGQQVTLRCSPISGHKSVSWYQQVLGQGPQFIFQYYEKEERGRGNFPDRFSARQFPNYSSELNVNALLLGDSALYLCASSPAGGTGGEKLFFGSGTQLSVL.

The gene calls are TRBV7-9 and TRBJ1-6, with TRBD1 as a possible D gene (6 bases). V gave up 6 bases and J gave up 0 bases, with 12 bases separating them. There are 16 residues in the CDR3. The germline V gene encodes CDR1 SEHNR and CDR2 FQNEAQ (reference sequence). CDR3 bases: TGTGCCAGCAGTCGAACAGGGAGCTCCTATAATTCACCCCTCCACTTT. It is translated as CASSRTGSSYNSPLHF.

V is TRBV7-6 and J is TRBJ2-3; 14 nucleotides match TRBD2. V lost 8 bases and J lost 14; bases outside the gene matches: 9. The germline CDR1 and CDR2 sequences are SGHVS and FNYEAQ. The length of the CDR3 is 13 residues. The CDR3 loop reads CASWGLAGDGVYF. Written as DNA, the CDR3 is TGTGCCAGCTGGGGACTAGCGGGAGATGGGGTGTATTTT.

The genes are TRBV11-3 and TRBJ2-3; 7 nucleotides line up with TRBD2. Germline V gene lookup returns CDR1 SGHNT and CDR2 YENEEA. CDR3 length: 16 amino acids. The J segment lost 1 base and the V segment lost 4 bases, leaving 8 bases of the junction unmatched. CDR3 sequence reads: CASSSTGGLGTDTQYF. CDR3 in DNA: TGTGCCAGCAGCTCAACGGGGGGTCTGGGCACAGATACGCAGTATTTT. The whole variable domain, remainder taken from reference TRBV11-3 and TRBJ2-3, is EAGVVQSPRYKIIEKKQPVAFWCNPISGHNTLYWYLQNLGQGPELLIRYENEEAVDDSQLPKDRFSAERLKGVDSTLKIQPAELGDSAVYLCASSSTGGLGTDTQYFGPGTRLTVL.